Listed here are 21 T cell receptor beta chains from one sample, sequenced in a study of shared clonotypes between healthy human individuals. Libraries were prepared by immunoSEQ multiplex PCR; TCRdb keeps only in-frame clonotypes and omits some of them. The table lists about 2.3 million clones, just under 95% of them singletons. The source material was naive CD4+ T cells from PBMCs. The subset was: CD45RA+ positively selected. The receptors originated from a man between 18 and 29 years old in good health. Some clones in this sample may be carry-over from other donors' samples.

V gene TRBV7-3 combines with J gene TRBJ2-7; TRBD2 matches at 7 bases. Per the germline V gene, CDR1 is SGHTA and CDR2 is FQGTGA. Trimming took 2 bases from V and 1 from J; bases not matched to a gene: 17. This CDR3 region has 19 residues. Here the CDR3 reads CASSLYSVLVSGGSYEQYF. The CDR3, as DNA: TGTGCCAGCAGCTTATACTCCGTATTGGTATCGGGAGGATCCTACGAGCAGTACTTC. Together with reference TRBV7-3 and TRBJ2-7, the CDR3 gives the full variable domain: GAGVSQTPSNKVTEKGKYVELRCDPISGHTALYWYRQSLGQGPEFLIYFQGTGAADDSGLPNDRFFAVRPEGSVSTLKIQRTERGDSAVYLCASSLYSVLVSGGSYEQYFGPGTRLTVT.

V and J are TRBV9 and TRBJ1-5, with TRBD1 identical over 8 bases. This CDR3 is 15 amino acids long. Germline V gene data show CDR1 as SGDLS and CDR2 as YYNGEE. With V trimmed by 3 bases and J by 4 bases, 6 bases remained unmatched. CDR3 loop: CASSAGGQVNQPQHF. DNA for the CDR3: TGTGCCAGCAGCGCCGGGGGACAGGTAAATCAGCCCCAGCATTTT.

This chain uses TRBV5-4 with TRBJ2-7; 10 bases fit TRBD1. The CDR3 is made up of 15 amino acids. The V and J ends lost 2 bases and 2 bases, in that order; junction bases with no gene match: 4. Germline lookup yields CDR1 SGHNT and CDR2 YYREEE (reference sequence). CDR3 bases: TGTGCCAGCAGCTTTCCGGGGACAGGGGCCTACGAGCAGTACTTC. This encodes CASSFPGTGAYEQYF.

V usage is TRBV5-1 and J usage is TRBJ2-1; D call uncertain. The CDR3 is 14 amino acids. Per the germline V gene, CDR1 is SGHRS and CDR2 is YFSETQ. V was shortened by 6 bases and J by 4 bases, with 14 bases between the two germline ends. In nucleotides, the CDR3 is TGCGCCAGCAATGTACATGCAAGTTACAATGAGCAGTTCTTC. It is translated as CASNVHASYNEQFF.

The CDR3 spells CASSTPGQAYNEQFF. DNA of the CDR3: TGTGCCAGCAGTACCCCGGGACAGGCCTACAATGAGCAGTTCTTC. The gene calls are TRBV2 and TRBJ2-1; 8 bases fit TRBD1. The CDR3 extends over 15 amino acids. CDR1 and CDR2 (germline): SNHLY, FYNNEI. V shed 5 bases and J 2 bases; nucleotides not matched to a gene: 5.

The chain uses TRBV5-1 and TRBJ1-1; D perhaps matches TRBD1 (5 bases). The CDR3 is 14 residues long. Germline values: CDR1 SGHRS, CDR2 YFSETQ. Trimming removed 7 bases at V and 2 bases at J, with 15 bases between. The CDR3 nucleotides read TGCGCCAGCGAATTGGGGGAGGGAAACACTGAAGCTTTCTTT. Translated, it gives CASELGEGNTEAFF.

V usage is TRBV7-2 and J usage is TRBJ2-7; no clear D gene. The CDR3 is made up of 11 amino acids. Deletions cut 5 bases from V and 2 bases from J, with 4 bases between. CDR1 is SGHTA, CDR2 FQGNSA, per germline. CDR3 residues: CASSDTYEQYF. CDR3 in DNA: TGTGCCAGCAGCGATACCTACGAGCAGTACTTC.

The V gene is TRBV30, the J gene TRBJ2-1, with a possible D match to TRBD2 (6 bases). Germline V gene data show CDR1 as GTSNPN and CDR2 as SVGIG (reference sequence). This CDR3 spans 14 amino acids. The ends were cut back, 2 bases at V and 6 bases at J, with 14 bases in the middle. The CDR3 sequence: CAWSPDRGLNEQFF. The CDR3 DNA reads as TGTGCCTGGAGTCCGGATAGGGGACTCAATGAGCAGTTCTTC.

CDR3 sequence: CASSPDFGIAYEQYF. For the CDR3, the DNA is TGTGCCAGCAGTCCCGACTTCGGGATCGCCTACGAGCAGTACTTC. V is TRBV28 and J is TRBJ2-7, with D possibly TRBD2 on 5 matching bases. Germline values: CDR1 MDHEN, CDR2 SYDVKM. The CDR3 is made up of 15 amino acids. Trimming left V 5 bases short and J 2 bases short, with 16 bases between.

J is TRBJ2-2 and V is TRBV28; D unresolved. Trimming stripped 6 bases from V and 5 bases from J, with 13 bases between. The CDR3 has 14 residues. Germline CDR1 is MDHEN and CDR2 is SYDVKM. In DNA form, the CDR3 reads TGTGCCAGCAGGGGTTTCGCGCTAACCGGGGAGCTGTTTTTT. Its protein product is CASRGFALTGELFF.

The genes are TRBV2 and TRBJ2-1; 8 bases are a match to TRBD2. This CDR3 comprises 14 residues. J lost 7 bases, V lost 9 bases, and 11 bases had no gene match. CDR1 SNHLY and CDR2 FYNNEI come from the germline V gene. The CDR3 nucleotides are TGTGCCAGTGCTTTTAGCGGGATAAGGAATGAGCAGTTCTTC. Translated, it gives CASAFSGIRNEQFF.

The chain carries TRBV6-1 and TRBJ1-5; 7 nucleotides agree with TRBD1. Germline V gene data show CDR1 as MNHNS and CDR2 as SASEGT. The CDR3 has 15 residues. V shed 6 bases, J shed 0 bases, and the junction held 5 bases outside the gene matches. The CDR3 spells CASSGTDLSNQPQHF. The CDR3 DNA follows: TGTGCCAGCAGCGGGACAGACCTTAGCAATCAGCCCCAGCATTTT.

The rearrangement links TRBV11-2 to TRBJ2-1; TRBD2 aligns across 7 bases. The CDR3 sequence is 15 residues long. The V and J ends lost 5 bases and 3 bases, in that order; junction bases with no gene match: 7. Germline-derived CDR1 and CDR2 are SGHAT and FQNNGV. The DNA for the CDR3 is TGTGCCAGCAGCCCCGGGGCTAGCGGCTACAATGAGCAGTTCTTC. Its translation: CASSPGASGYNEQFF.

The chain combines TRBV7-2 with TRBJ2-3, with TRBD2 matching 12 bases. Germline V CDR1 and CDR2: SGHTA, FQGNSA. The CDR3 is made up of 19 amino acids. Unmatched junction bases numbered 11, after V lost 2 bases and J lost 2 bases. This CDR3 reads CASSLRLAGEFRDTDTQYF. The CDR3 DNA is TGTGCCAGCAGCTTACGACTAGCGGGAGAGTTTCGGGACACAGATACGCAGTATTTT.

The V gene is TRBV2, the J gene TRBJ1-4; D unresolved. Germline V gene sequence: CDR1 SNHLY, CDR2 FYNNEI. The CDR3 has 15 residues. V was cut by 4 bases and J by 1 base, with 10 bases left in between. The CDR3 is CASSVRGGTNEKLFF. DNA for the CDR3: TGTGCCAGCAGTGTGCGGGGAGGAACTAATGAAAAACTGTTTTTT.

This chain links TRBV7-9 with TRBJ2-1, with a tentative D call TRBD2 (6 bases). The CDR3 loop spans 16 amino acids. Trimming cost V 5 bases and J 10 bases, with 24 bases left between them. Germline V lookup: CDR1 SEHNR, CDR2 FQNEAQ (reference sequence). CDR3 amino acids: CASSPRARGWQGEQFF. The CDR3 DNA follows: TGTGCCAGCAGCCCAAGGGCTCGGGGGTGGCAAGGCGAGCAGTTCTTC.

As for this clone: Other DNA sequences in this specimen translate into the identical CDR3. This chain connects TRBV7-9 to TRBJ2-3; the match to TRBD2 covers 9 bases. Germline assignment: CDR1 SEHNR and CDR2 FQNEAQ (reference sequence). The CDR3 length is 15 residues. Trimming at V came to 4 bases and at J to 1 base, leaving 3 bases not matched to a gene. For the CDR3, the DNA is TGTGCCAGCAGCTCCTCTAGCGGGGGCACAGATACGCAGTATTTT. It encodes CASSSSSGGTDTQYF.

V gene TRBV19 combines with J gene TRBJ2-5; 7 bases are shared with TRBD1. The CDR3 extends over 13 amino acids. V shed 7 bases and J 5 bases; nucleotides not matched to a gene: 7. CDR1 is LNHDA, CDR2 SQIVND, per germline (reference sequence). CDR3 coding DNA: TGTGCCAGTACCAACAGGGGTGGGGAGACCCAGTACTTC. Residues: CASTNRGGETQYF.

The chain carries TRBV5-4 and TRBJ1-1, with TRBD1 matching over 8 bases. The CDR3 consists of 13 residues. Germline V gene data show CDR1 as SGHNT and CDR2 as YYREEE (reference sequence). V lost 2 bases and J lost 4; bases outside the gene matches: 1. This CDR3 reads CASSFGQGTEAFF. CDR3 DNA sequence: TGTGCCAGCAGCTTCGGACAGGGCACTGAAGCTTTCTTT.

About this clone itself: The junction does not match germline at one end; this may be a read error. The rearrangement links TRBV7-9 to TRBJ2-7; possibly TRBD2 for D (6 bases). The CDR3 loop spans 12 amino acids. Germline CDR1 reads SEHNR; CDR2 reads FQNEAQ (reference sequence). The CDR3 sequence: CASSFTDGGLEF. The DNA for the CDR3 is TGTGCCAGCAGCTTTACTGACGGGGGTCTGGAATTC.

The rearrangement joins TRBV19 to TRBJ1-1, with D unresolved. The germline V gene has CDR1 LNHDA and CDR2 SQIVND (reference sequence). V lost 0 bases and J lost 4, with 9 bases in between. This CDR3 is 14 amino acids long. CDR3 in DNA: TGTGCCAGTAGTATAGAAAGCCAATCCACTGAAGCTTTCTTT. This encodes CASSIESQSTEAFF.